This T cell receptor beta chain was captured by sequencing in a study of vaccination and CD4 T cells after COVID-19. Whole-study results and caveats: It was observed that, in convalescent patients, a median 86.3% of reactive clones arose only post-vaccination.

Treatment given: roughly 10-day PBMC culture with coronavirus spike peptide pools or control peptides (ViraFEST assay). Positive PCR tests were logged from March through December 2020, ahead of US Alpha, Beta and Delta variants. The V segment lost 5 bases and the J segment 3 bases; nucleotides outside the gene matches: 4. The CDR3 is 13 residues long. Germline CDR1 and CDR2: DFQATT and SNEGSKA (reference sequence). Researchers used the Oncomine TCR Beta short-read assay to sequence DNA from cultured CD4+ T cells. TCRdb ran MiXCR on the PCR reads and lists one entry per CDR3 protein. The profile shows roughly 11,000 distinct CDR3 sequences, roughly three fifths of them singletons. As to this clonotype: The antigen is undetermined.

This sequence originates from a human donor who had recovered from COVID-19. V is TRBV20-1 and J is TRBJ1-1, with 9 bases fitting TRBD1. Material for sequencing was CD4+ T cells from blood, cultured in vitro. The CDR3 loop reads CSAVQGADTEAFF. The CDR3 DNA sequence: TGCAGTGCTGTACAGGGGGCAGACACTGAAGCTTTCTTT.